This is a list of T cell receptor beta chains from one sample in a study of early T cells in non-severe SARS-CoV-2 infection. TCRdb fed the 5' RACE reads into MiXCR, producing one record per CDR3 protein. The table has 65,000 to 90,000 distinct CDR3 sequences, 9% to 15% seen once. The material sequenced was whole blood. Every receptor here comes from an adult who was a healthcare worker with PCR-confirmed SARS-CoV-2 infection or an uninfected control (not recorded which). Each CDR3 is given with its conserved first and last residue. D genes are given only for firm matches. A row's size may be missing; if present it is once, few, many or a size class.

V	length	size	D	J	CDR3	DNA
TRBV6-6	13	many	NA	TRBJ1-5	CASSYGDNQPQHF	TGTGCCAGCAGTTACGGGGACAATCAGCCCCAGCATTTT
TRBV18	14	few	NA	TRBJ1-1	CASSLYGEGTEAFF	TGTGCCAGCTCACTCTATGGGGAGGGCACTGAAGCTTTCTTT
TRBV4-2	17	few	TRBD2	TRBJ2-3	CASSPGLEAMGTDTQYF	TGTGCCAGCAGCCCGGGACTAGAAGCAATGGGTACAGATACGCAGTATTTT
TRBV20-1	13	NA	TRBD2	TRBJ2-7	CSAPSGNSYEQYF	TGCAGTGCTCCCAGCGGGAACTCCTACGAGCAGTACTTC
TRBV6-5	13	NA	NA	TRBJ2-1	CASSYLLRDREFF	TGTGCCAGCAGTTACTTACTTCGGGATCGAGAGTTCTTC
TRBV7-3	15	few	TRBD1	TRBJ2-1	CASSFGQGNHNEQFF	TGTGCCAGCAGCTTCGGACAGGGTAACCACAATGAGCAGTTCTTC
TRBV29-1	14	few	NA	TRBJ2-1	CSVTGQFDYNEQFF	TGCAGCGTAACCGGTCAATTTGACTACAATGAGCAGTTCTTC
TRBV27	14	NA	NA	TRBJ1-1	CASRWTRSNTEAFF	TGTGCCAGCAGGTGGACCCGGTCGAACACTGAAGCTTTCTTT
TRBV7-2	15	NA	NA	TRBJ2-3	CASSLETGRGSPQYF	TGTGCCAGCAGCTTAGAGACGGGCCGGGGGAGTCCGCAGTATTTT
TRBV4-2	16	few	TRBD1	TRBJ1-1	CASSQGRGNKNTEAFF	TGTGCCAGCAGCCAAGGCAGGGGGAATAAGAACACTGAAGCTTTCTTT
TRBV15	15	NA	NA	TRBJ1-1	CATSTHQAVNTEAFF	TGTGCCACCAGCACACATCAGGCCGTGAACACTGAAGCTTTCTTT
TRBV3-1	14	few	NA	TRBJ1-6	CASSQDRGQSPLHF	TGTGCCAGCAGCCAAGACAGGGGACAATCACCCCTCCACTTT
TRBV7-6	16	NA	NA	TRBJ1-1	CASNPIGRAANTEAFF	TGTGCCAGCAACCCCATTGGGAGGGCCGCTAACACTGAAGCTTTCTTT
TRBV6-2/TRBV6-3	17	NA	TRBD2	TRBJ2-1	CASSGLAGILSGNEQFF	TGTGCCAGCAGCGGACTAGCGGGAATTCTAAGTGGGAATGAGCAGTTCTTC
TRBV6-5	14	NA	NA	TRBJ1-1	CASCYKLGDTEAFF	TGTGCCAGCTGTTACAAACTAGGAGACACTGAAGCTTTCTTT
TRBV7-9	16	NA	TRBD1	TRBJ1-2	CASSLGVSGGLRGYTF	TGTGCCAGCAGCTTAGGAGTATCAGGGGGGCTCCGAGGCTACACCTTC
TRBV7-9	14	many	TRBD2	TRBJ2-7	CASGGTSGPHEQYF	TGTGCCAGCGGCGGGACTAGCGGGCCCCACGAGCAGTACTTC
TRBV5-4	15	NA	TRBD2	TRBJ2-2	CASSTGLADTGELFF	TGTGCCAGCAGCACGGGACTAGCGGACACCGGGGAGCTGTTTTTT
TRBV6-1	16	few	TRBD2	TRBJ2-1	CASIFTPGLAYNEQFF	TGTGCCAGCATTTTCACTCCGGGACTAGCGTACAATGAGCAGTTCTTC
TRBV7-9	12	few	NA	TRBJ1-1	CASGLTVTEAFF	TGTGCCAGCGGCTTGACAGTCACTGAAGCTTTCTTT
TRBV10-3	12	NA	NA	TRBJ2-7	CAISEGRGEQYF	TGTGCCATCAGTGAGGGACGAGGCGAGCAGTACTTC
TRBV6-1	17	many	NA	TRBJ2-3	CASSERLGGLGTDTQYF	TGTGCCAGCAGTGAACGGTTAGGGGGTCTCGGCACAGATACGCAGTATTTT
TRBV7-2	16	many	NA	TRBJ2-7	CASSLGEWARSYEQYF	TGTGCCAGCAGCTTAGGAGAGTGGGCGCGGTCCTACGAGCAGTACTTC
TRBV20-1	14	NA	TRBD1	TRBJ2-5	CSASPGQGKETQYF	TGCAGTGCTAGCCCGGGACAGGGGAAAGAGACCCAGTACTTC
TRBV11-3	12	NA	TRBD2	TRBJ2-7	CASSLPGGEQYF	TGTGCCAGCAGCCTTCCGGGGGGGGAGCAGTACTTC
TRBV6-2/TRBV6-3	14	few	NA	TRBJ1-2	CASSYSDRLYGYTF	TGTGCCAGCAGTTACTCCGACAGGCTCTATGGCTACACCTTC
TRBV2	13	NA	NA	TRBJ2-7	CASSPLGGREQYF	TGTGCCAGCAGCCCCCTCGGGGGGCGGGAGCAGTACTTC
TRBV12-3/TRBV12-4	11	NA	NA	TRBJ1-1	CASTPATEAFF	TGTGCCAGCACCCCCGCCACTGAAGCTTTCTTT
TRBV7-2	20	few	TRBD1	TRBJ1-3	CASSLGLSFGQGNVKDTIYF	TGTGCCAGCAGCTTAGGCCTTTCCTTCGGACAGGGGAATGTTAAAGACACCATATATTTT
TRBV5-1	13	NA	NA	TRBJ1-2	CASSLDGEGGYTF	TGCGCCAGCAGCTTGGATGGGGAGGGCGGCTACACCTTC
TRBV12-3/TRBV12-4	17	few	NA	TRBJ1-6	CASSPPGPPSYNSPLHF	TGTGCCAGCAGTCCCCCTGGGCCTCCCTCCTATAATTCACCCCTCCACTTT
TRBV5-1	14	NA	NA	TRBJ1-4	CASGDGATNEKLFF	TGCGCCAGCGGGGATGGTGCAACTAATGAAAAACTGTTTTTT
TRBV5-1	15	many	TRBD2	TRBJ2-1	CASSLGTGGRNEQFF	TGCGCCAGCAGCCTCGGGACGGGGGGTCGTAATGAGCAGTTCTTC
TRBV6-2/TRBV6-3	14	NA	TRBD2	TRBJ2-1	CASSPSGEYNEQFF	TGTGCCAGCAGTCCTAGCGGGGAATACAATGAGCAGTTCTTC
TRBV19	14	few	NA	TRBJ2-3	CASEGAPRRDTQYF	TGTGCCAGTGAAGGAGCGCCCCGAAGAGATACGCAGTATTTT
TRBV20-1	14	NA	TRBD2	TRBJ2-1	CSAPTSGSGREQFF	TGCAGTGCTCCGACTAGCGGGAGTGGGAGGGAGCAGTTCTTC
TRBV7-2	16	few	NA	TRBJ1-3	CASSLGDGGGGNTIYF	TGTGCCAGCAGCTTAGGAGACGGGGGCGGCGGAAACACCATATATTTT
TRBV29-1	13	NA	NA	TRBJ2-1	CSYIGISYNEQFF	TGCTCCTACATCGGGATCTCCTACAATGAGCAGTTCTTC
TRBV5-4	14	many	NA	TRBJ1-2	CASSLHWTAYGYTF	TGTGCCAGCAGCCTCCACTGGACAGCCTATGGCTACACCTTC
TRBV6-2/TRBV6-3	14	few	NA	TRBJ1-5	CASSYGQGQQPQHF	TGTGCCAGCAGTTACGGGCAGGGACAACAGCCCCAGCATTTT
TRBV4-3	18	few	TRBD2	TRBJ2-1	CASSQDSLAGGVDSEQFF	TGCGCCAGCAGCCAAGATTCACTAGCGGGAGGGGTGGACAGTGAGCAGTTCTTC
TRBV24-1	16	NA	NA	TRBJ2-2	CATNTGTFSNTGELFF	TGTGCCACAAACACCGGGACCTTTTCGAACACCGGGGAGCTGTTTTTT
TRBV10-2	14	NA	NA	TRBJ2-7	CASSSGPSSYEQYF	TGCGCCAGCAGTAGCGGGCCGAGCTCCTACGAGCAGTACTTC
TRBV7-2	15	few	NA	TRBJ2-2	CALGVASSNTGELFF	TGTGCCTTGGGTGTAGCGTCATCGAACACCGGGGAGCTGTTTTTT
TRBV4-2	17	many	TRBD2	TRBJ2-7	CASSQSAWTSGIYEQYF	TGTGCCAGCAGCCAAAGCGCCTGGACTAGCGGGATTTACGAGCAGTACTTC
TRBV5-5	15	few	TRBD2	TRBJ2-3	CASSLLLAGTDTQYF	TGTGCCAGCAGCTTGTTGCTAGCGGGTACAGATACGCAGTATTTT
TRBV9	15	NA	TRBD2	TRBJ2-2	CASSVTSGPTGELFF	TGTGCCAGCAGCGTAACTAGCGGACCAACCGGGGAGCTGTTTTTT
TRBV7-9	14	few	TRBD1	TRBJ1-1	CASSSWTGSSEAFF	TGTGCCAGCAGCTCCTGGACAGGTTCCTCTGAAGCTTTCTTT
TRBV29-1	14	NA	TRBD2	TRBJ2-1	CSVIAASGGNEQFF	TGCAGCGTTATAGCGGCGAGCGGGGGCAATGAGCAGTTCTTC
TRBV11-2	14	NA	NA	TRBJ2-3	CASSLWLGRDTQYF	TGTGCCAGCAGCTTATGGTTGGGACGAGATACGCAGTATTTT
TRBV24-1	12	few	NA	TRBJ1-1	CATSDLNTEAFF	TGTGCCACCAGTGACCTAAACACTGAAGCTTTCTTT
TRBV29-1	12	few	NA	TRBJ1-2	CSGRADYYGYTF	TGCAGCGGGAGGGCGGATTACTATGGCTACACCTTC
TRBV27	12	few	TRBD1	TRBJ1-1	CASSPGQGEAFF	TGTGCCAGCAGTCCCGGACAGGGGGAAGCTTTCTTT
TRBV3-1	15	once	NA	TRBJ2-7	CASSGPGTASYEQYF	TGTGCCAGCAGCGGACCCGGGACCGCCTCCTACGAGCAGTACTTC
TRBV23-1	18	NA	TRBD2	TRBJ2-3	CASRRSWRREGGTDTQYF	TGCGCCAGCAGGAGATCCTGGCGGCGGGAGGGCGGGACAGATACGCAGTATTTT
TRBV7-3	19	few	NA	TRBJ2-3	CASSLRDSYSPSSTDTQYF	TGTGCCAGCAGCTTACGTGACAGCTATTCCCCATCTAGCACAGATACGCAGTATTTT
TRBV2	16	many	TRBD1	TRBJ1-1	CASSVQGARMNTEAFF	TGTGCCAGCAGTGTACAGGGGGCACGAATGAACACTGAAGCTTTCTTT
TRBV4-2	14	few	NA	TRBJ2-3	CASNEGPFTDTQYF	TGTGCCAGCAATGAGGGTCCGTTCACAGATACGCAGTATTTT
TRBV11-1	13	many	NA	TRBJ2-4	CASSAGARNIQYF	TGTGCCAGCAGCGCCGGGGCTCGAAACATTCAGTACTTC
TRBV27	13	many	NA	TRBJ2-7	CASTSGPGDEQYF	TGTGCCAGCACGTCCGGGCCTGGGGACGAGCAGTACTTC